This T cell receptor beta chain stems from a study of early T cells in non-severe SARS-CoV-2 infection. Researchers attached unique molecular identifiers to individual cDNA molecules. TCRdb ran MiXCR on the 5' RACE reads and lists one entry per CDR3 protein. The sample shows 35,000 to 40,000 distinct CDR3 sequences, less than 6.5% of them seen only once. This clonotype was seen ten or more times. Sequencing input: whole blood. The TCR comes from an adult who was a healthcare worker with PCR-confirmed SARS-CoV-2 infection or an uninfected control (not recorded which).

The CDR3 DNA reads TGTGCCACCAGTGATCCTACAACGGGGACAGGCGGCTATGAGCAGTTCTTC. Its protein product is CATSDPTTGTGGYEQFF. The chain joins TRBV24-1 to TRBJ2-1; 8 bases match TRBD1. Trimming at V came to 3 bases and at J to 8 bases, leaving 14 bases not matched to a gene. Germline CDR1 reads KGHDR; CDR2 reads SFDVKD. The CDR3 totals 17 residues.